These 12 T cell receptor beta chains were all obtained from the same sample, sequenced in a study of T cells in Graves' hyperthyroidism and ophthalmopathy. RNA transcripts served as the template for amplifying TCR beta CDR3 regions. RT-PCR in the first round (using the HTBI primer set) targeted the TCR CDR3. From the multiplex PCR reads, TCRdb called clonotypes with MiXCR, one entry per CDR3 protein. The sample holds approximately 600,000 distinct CDR3 sequences, roughly 20% seen once. Specimen: blood. The receptor set was obtained from a man aged 25-45 years with Graves' ophthalmopathy.

The J gene is TRBJ2-1, the V gene TRBV3-1, with D maybe TRBD2 (5 bases). This CDR3 has 17 residues. V shed 0 bases and J shed 8 bases, with 20 bases lying between them. CDR1 and CDR2 (germline): LGHDT, YNNKEL (reference sequence). The CDR3 nucleotides read TGTGCCAGCAGCCAAGACTCCCATCGGGAAACGCCCCATGAGCAGTTCTTC. Translated: CASSQDSHRETPHEQFF.

The chain is built from TRBV10-3 and TRBJ2-7; 7 bases agree with TRBD1. Germline CDR1 ENHRY, CDR2 SYGVKD. The CDR3 has 12 amino acids. The trim removed 2 bases at V and 7 bases at J, leaving 2 bases unmatched. CDR3 sequence (DNA): TGTGCCATCAGTGAGGTGACAGGGGAGCAGTACTTC. It yields the protein CAISEVTGEQYF.

The chain recombines TRBV20-1 with TRBJ2-3; 8 positions match TRBD2. The CDR3 totals 18 residues. The V gene end was trimmed by 3 bases and the J gene end by 6 bases; junction bases not matched to a gene: 20. Per germline, CDR1 DFQATT and CDR2 SNEGSKA (reference sequence). The CDR3 nucleotides read TGCAGTGCTAGTCCCCGGCTTCGAGCGGGGGTTCCGTTTGATACGCAGTATTTT. This encodes CSASPRLRAGVPFDTQYF.

This clonotype turned up a few times. The V call is TRBV6-2 or TRBV6-3, the J call TRBJ1-1; D perhaps matches TRBD1 (6 bases). This CDR3 is 15 amino acids long. V was shortened by 0 bases and J by 5 bases, with 13 bases between the two germline ends. From germline, CDR1 is MNHEY and CDR2 SVGEGT. The CDR3 region has the DNA TGTGCCAGCAGTTACTCGGGGGGGGGCGTGACTGAAGCTTTCTTT. Its translation: CASSYSGGGVTEAFF.

This clonotype was detected only a few times. The V and J genes are TRBV2 and TRBJ1-5; TRBD1 matches 10 bases. With 6 bases clipped from V and 5 bases from J, the junction kept 4 bases outside the gene matches. CDR1 SNHLY and CDR2 FYNNEI come from the germline V gene. The CDR3 has 14 residues. In DNA, the CDR3 is TGTGCCAGCAGGTTGACAGGGGGCGATCAGCCCCAGCATTTT. Translating gives CASRLTGGDQPQHF.

The table lists this clonotype with many counts. The CDR3 protein is CASSGLAGDYEQYF. The CDR3 DNA sequence: TGTGCCAGCAGCGGACTAGCGGGAGATTACGAGCAGTACTTC. The chain uses TRBV7-9 and TRBJ2-7, with 13 bases aligning to TRBD2. Trimming took 5 bases from V and 4 from J; bases not matched to a gene: 2. Germline V CDR1 and CDR2: SEHNR, FQNEAQ (reference sequence). The CDR3 loop spans 14 amino acids.

V and J are TRBV4-1 and TRBJ2-5, with TRBD2 matching over 7 bases. CDR1 and CDR2 (germline): MGHRA, YSYEKL. The CDR3 consists of 16 residues. J was trimmed by 6 bases and V by 4 bases; bases with no gene match: 14. Here the CDR3 reads CASSRGEGGPLKTQYF. For the CDR3, the DNA is TGCGCCAGCAGCCGAGGCGAGGGAGGGCCTTTGAAGACCCAGTACTTC.

In the case of this clonotype: Being one base from a much bigger clone, this may be a read error. The rearrangement joins TRBV11-2 to TRBJ1-1; 8 bases line up with TRBD1. The CDR3 runs to 15 residues. The germline V gene has CDR1 SGHAT and CDR2 FQNNGV. The CDR3 DNA is TGTGCCAGCAGCTCTTGGACAGGGAGGAACACTAAAGCTTTCTTT. It translates to CASSSWTGRNTKAFF. The full variable domain, rest sourced from reference TRBV11-2 and TRBJ1-1, is EAGVAQSPRYKIIEKRQSVAFWCNPISGHATLYWYQQILGQGPKLLIQFQNNGVVDDSQLPKDRFSAERLKGVDSTLKIQPAKLEDSAVYLCASSSWTGRNTKAFFGQGTRLTVV.

This sequence joins TRBV5-4 and TRBJ2-7, with TRBD2 matching 8 bases. The germline CDR1 and CDR2 sequences are SGHNT and YYREEE (reference sequence). This CDR3 is 15 amino acids long. V shed 4 bases and J 2 bases; nucleotides not matched to a gene: 8. In DNA form, the CDR3 reads TGTGCCAGCAGCACCGGTGGCGGGAGGACCTACGAGCAGTACTTC. Translated, it gives CASSTGGGRTYEQYF.

J is TRBJ1-1 and V is TRBV25-1; 8 bases map to TRBD1. This CDR3 contains 15 residues. The germline V gene encodes CDR1 MGHDK and CDR2 SYGVNS. J was trimmed by 4 bases and V by 6 bases; bases with no gene match: 10. DNA for the CDR3: TGTGCCAGCAGGCCTGCTCAGGGGGCAGGCACTGAAGCTTTCTTT. Protein sequence: CASRPAQGAGTEAFF.

This clonotype was seen a few times. The CDR3, as DNA: TGTGCCAGCAGTTTTTTGGCTAGCGGGAGAAATTTAGCGAATGAGCAGTTCTTC. It encodes CASSFLASGRNLANEQFF. The chain uses TRBV28 and TRBJ2-1; 10 nucleotides agree with TRBD2. V lost 3 bases to trimming and J lost 7 bases; unmatched junction nucleotides: 15. CDR1 is MDHEN, CDR2 SYDVKM, per germline. The CDR3 sequence is 18 residues long. The whole variable domain, filled in from reference TRBV28 and TRBJ2-1, reads DVKVTQSSRYLVKRTGEKVFLECVQDMDHENMFWYRQDPGLGLRLIYFSYDVKMKEKGDIPEGYSVSREKKERFSLILESASTNQTSMYLCASSFLASGRNLANEQFFGPGTRLTVL.

A few counts support this clonotype. The rearrangement joins TRBV19 to TRBJ1-1, with D unclear. CDR1 is LNHDA and CDR2 is SQIVND in the germline V gene (reference sequence). The CDR3 is made up of 14 amino acids. Trimming left V 7 bases short and J 4 bases short, with 16 bases between. CDR3 nucleotides: TGTGCCAGTATCCCAGTGGGCGCGGGCACTGAAGCTTTCTTT. Amino acid sequence: CASIPVGAGTEAFF.